Shown below are 10 T cell receptor beta chains from a single sample sequenced in a study of CD8 T cells in ankylosing spondylitis. One entry per CDR3 protein results from TCRdb running MiXCR on the 5' RACE reads. The sample lists 130,000 or so distinct CDR3 sequences; over 6% were seen once. Sequencing was performed on blood, either unsorted or a sorted T cell fraction (not recorded which). Receptors were obtained from a male donor with ankylosing spondylitis or in good health (not recorded which).

This clonotype was seen ten or more times. This chain links TRBV5-1 with TRBJ2-3; 7 bases are a match to TRBD2. Germline V gene lookup returns CDR1 SGHRS and CDR2 YFSETQ. This CDR3 region has 17 residues. Trimming at V came to 0 bases and at J to 2 bases, leaving 9 bases not matched to a gene. CDR3 nucleotides: TGCGCCAGCAGCTTGGCTCTCCTAGCGGCTTACACAGATACGCAGTATTTT. It encodes CASSLALLAAYTDTQYF.

The table lists this clonotype with many counts. The chain uses TRBV7-2 and TRBJ2-1; 13 bases line up with TRBD2. This CDR3 region has 15 residues. The J segment lost 4 bases and the V segment lost 5 bases, leaving 2 bases of the junction unmatched. CDR1 SGHTA and CDR2 FQGNSA come from the germline V gene. In nucleotides, the CDR3 is TGTGCCAGCAGCAAGGGACTAGCGGGATACAATGAGCAGTTCTTC. Translated, it gives CASSKGLAGYNEQFF.

This clonotype has ten or more counts. The J gene is TRBJ2-6, the V gene TRBV6-2 or TRBV6-3; the D is unclear. Deletions cut 8 bases from V and 1 base from J, with 15 bases between. The CDR3 sequence is 16 residues long. CDR1 and CDR2 from the germline V gene are MNHEY and SVGEGT. The CDR3 reads CASGARYPSGANVLTF. The CDR3 DNA reads as TGTGCCAGCGGAGCCAGATACCCTTCTGGGGCCAACGTCCTGACTTTC.

This clonotype was seen ten or more times. V usage is TRBV28 and J usage is TRBJ2-3; D unclear. The germline CDR1 and CDR2 sequences are MDHEN and SYDVKM. CDR3 length: 11 amino acids. The V and J ends lost 3 bases and 6 bases respectively, with 4 bases between them. As DNA, the CDR3 is TGTGCCAGCAGTTTGGGGGATACGCAGTATTTT. This codes for CASSLGDTQYF.

This clonotype was seen many times. The gene calls are TRBV3-1 and TRBJ2-1, with 11 bases matching TRBD2. The CDR3 spans 16 residues. J was trimmed by 9 bases and V by 0 bases; bases with no gene match: 7. Germline-derived CDR1 and CDR2 are LGHDT and YNNKEL (reference sequence). The CDR3 sequence: CASSQEGLAGGGEQFF. The CDR3 coding sequence is TGTGCCAGCAGCCAAGAGGGGCTAGCGGGAGGAGGTGAGCAGTTCTTC.

The J gene is TRBJ2-1, the V gene TRBV20-1; D gene unclear. Trimming cost V 7 bases and J 2 bases, with 18 bases left between them. The CDR3 is 15 residues long. The germline V gene encodes CDR1 DFQATT and CDR2 SNEGSKA (reference sequence). CDR3 amino acids: CSVRVGKGTYNEQFF. The CDR3 DNA follows: TGCAGTGTTAGGGTCGGAAAGGGAACCTACAATGAGCAGTTCTTC.

This clonotype was detected ten times or more. The V gene is TRBV5-6, the J gene TRBJ1-1; a possible D gene is TRBD1 (5 bases). This CDR3 region has 13 residues. Trimming took 7 bases from V and 8 from J, leaving 18 bases between them. Germline CDR1 reads SGHDT; CDR2 reads YYEEEE. This chain's CDR3 is CASGGVEGIEAFF. The CDR3 bases are TGTGCCAGCGGAGGGGTGGAGGGCATCGAAGCTTTCTTT. Combining the CDR3 with reference TRBV5-6 and TRBJ1-1 gives the whole variable domain DAGVTQSPTHLIKTRGQQVTLRCSPKSGHDTVSWYQQALGQGPQFIFQYYEEEERQRGNFPDRFSGHQFPNYSSELNVNALLLGDSALYLCASGGVEGIEAFFGQGTRLTVV.

This rearrangement joins TRBV30 to TRBJ1-1; D remains unclear. This CDR3 spans 17 amino acids. V lost 1 base, J lost 0 bases, and 18 bases lay in between. Germline V gene sequence: CDR1 GTSNPN, CDR2 SVGIG (reference sequence). The CDR3 DNA reads TGTGCCTGGAGTGCATTGATTCCAGGCCATATGAACACTGAAGCTTTCTTT. Its protein is CAWSALIPGHMNTEAFF.

This clonotype was detected ten times or more. The V and J genes are TRBV6-1 and TRBJ2-7; 9 bases fit TRBD2. With V trimmed by 3 bases and J by 2 bases, 2 bases remained unmatched. CDR1 and CDR2 from the germline V gene are MNHNS and SASEGT. The CDR3 consists of 14 residues. The CDR3 loop reads CASSERGRAYEQYF. The CDR3 coding sequence is TGTGCCAGCAGTGAGCGCGGGAGGGCCTACGAGCAGTACTTC.

This clonotype showed up many times. The rearrangement joins TRBV28 to TRBJ1-2, with 9 bases lining up with TRBD1. The CDR3 is 13 amino acids. After removal of 5 bases from V and 8 bases from J, the junction contained 6 bases not matched to a gene. Germline V gene sequence: CDR1 MDHEN, CDR2 SYDVKM. The CDR3 loop is CASSRQGGRGYTF. DNA for the CDR3: TGTGCCAGCAGTCGACAGGGGGGACGGGGCTACACCTTC.